Below, 21 T cell receptor beta chains from the same sample are listed, as sequenced in a study of PD-L1 blockade in urothelial cancer. Described time point: pretreatment peripheral blood. The protocol was immunoSEQ multiplex PCR, while the TCRdb copy is restricted to in-frame clones and leaves out a portion. The sample comprises 40,000 or so clones, 80% to 90% of which are singletons, and roughly 7% rests with the top ten. The sample consisted of PBMCs, taken around atezolizumab (anti-PD-L1) treatment. The source of these receptors is a man in his 60s with urothelial cancer.

The rearrangement links TRBV18 to TRBJ2-1, with a possible D match to TRBD2 (5 bases). Germline V gene data show CDR1 as KGHSH and CDR2 as LQKENI. This CDR3 has 13 amino acids. The V end was cut by 0 bases, the J end by 8 bases, with 8 bases between. The CDR3 region has the DNA TGTGCCAGCTCACCACCCTCGGGGTATGAGCAGTTCTTC. Amino acids: CASSPPSGYEQFF.

The chain uses TRBV6-5 and TRBJ1-1; weak D call: TRBD1 (5 bases). The CDR3 runs 13 residues. Germline V gene data show CDR1 as MNHEY and CDR2 as SVGAGI. Trimming left V 2 bases short and J 8 bases short, with 12 bases between. CDR3 in DNA: TGTGCCAGCAGTTACCCACCGGGGGGAGAAGCTTTCTTT. Translated: CASSYPPGGEAFF.

This chain links TRBV6-5 with TRBJ2-3; 7 nucleotides align to TRBD2. V trimming: 4 bases; J trimming: 6 bases; junction bases outside the gene matches: 13. In germline, CDR1 is MNHEY, CDR2 SVGAGI. The CDR3 extends over 16 amino acids. CDR3 nucleotides: TGTGCCAGCAGTTCCCCGGGACTACCTTCGATCGATACGCAGTATTTT. This translates into CASSSPGLPSIDTQYF.

The chain links TRBV7-8 to TRBJ2-7, with 8 positions matching TRBD2. Germline V CDR1 and CDR2: SGHVS, FQNEAQ. The CDR3 length is 13 residues. After removal of 5 bases from V and 5 bases from J, the junction contained 5 bases not matched to a gene. The CDR3 nucleotides read TGTGCCAGCAGCACCGGGACTAGAGACGAGCAGTACTTC. It is translated as CASSTGTRDEQYF.

This clone has only a few counts. V is TRBV5-1 and J is TRBJ2-1; TRBD2 might be the D (7 bases). Germline CDR1 reads SGHRS; CDR2 reads YFSETQ. V dropped 0 bases and J dropped 9 bases, with 19 bases sitting between them. This CDR3 contains 16 residues. Here the CDR3 DNA reads TGCGCCAGCAGCTTGGACGCGGGGGCCCCCCAATCTGAGCAGTTCTTC. Translated: CASSLDAGAPQSEQFF. The whole variable domain, filled in from reference TRBV5-1 and TRBJ2-1, reads KAGVTQTPRYLIKTRGQQVTLSCSPISGHRSVSWYQQTPGQGLQFLFEYFSETQRNKGNFPGRFSGRQFSNSRSEMNVSTLELGDSALYLCASSLDAGAPQSEQFFGPGTRLTVL.

The CDR3 sequence: CASLQAGGGNEQFF. CDR3 bases: TGTGCCTCGCTTCAGGCGGGGGGAGGCAATGAGCAGTTCTTC. The J gene is TRBJ2-1, the V gene TRBV2; 8 nucleotides match TRBD2. J gave up 6 bases and V 11 bases, and 12 bases lay outside the gene matches. Germline CDR1 and CDR2: SNHLY and FYNNEI. The CDR3 is 14 residues long.

The chain uses TRBV5-5 and TRBJ2-7, with a weak D call TRBD1 (5 bases). The V gene's germline CDR1 is SGHKS and CDR2 YYEKEE (reference sequence). V lost 0 bases and J 4 bases, leaving 14 bases between the germline ends. The CDR3 is 15 amino acids. CDR3 nucleotides: TGTGCCAGCAGCTTGGAAGCAGGGCAGGATTACGAGCAGTACTTC. This gives the protein CASSLEAGQDYEQYF.

The gene calls are TRBV6-5 and TRBJ2-7; D perhaps matches TRBD1 (6 bases). This CDR3 has 14 amino acids. Trimming removed 9 bases at V and 5 bases at J, with 20 bases between. From germline, CDR1 is MNHEY and CDR2 SVGAGI. Written as DNA, the CDR3 is TGTGCCAGTATCCGGGACACTTCGTCGGACGAGCAGTACTTC. This encodes CASIRDTSSDEQYF.

This chain joins TRBV7-8 and TRBJ2-1, with 8 positions matching TRBD2. J lost 4 bases, V lost 5 bases, and 10 bases had no gene match. Germline-derived CDR1 and CDR2 are SGHVS and FQNEAQ. The CDR3 sequence is 16 residues long. The CDR3 DNA reads TGTGCCAGCAGCACCCGAGGTGGGACTAGTTACAATGAGCAGTTCTTC. This codes for CASSTRGGTSYNEQFF.

CDR3: CAWAPPPSYGYTF. For the CDR3, the DNA is TGTGCCTGGGCCCCCCCTCCTAGCTATGGCTACACCTTC. The chain combines TRBV30 with TRBJ1-2; no definite D call. Germline V gene data show CDR1 as GTSNPN and CDR2 as SVGIG (reference sequence). V was cut by 5 bases and J by 4 bases, with 14 bases left in between. This CDR3 has 13 residues.

The chain carries TRBV19 and TRBJ1-4; D is uncertain. V dropped 5 bases and J dropped 6 bases, with 7 bases sitting between them. In germline, CDR1 is LNHDA, CDR2 SQIVND (reference sequence). The CDR3 is 12 amino acids. For the CDR3, the DNA is TGTGCCAGTAGTTACTCGCATGAAAAACTGTTTTTT. Amino acid sequence: CASSYSHEKLFF.

This chain joins TRBV30 and TRBJ2-5; perhaps TRBD2 as D (5 bases). The V and J ends lost 3 bases and 4 bases respectively, with 24 bases between them. CDR1 is GTSNPN, CDR2 SVGIG, per germline (reference sequence). CDR3 length equals 17 residues. DNA for the CDR3: TGTGCCTGGAGAGGAGGTTCCGGCCAGCCCCAAGGAGAGACCCAGTACTTC. This translates into CAWRGGSGQPQGETQYF.

The chain recombines TRBV5-1 with TRBJ1-2, with TRBD1 as a possible D gene (6 bases). This CDR3 comprises 17 residues. Germline V gene lookup returns CDR1 SGHRS and CDR2 YFSETQ. V was clipped by 0 bases and J by 4 bases, with 19 bases between them. The CDR3 nucleotides read TGCGCCAGCAGCTTGGCAGGGTCGGCTGGGGGCAGCTATGGCTACACCTTC. Protein product: CASSLAGSAGGSYGYTF. Full variable domain (outside the CDR3, taken from reference TRBV5-1 and TRBJ1-2): KAGVTQTPRYLIKTRGQQVTLSCSPISGHRSVSWYQQTPGQGLQFLFEYFSETQRNKGNFPGRFSGRQFSNSRSEMNVSTLELGDSALYLCASSLAGSAGGSYGYTFGSGTRLTVV.

The chain employs TRBV7-9 and TRBJ2-4; a weak D match, TRBD1 (6 bases). The CDR3 runs to 15 residues. V was clipped by 5 bases and J by 0 bases, with 11 bases between them. The germline gives CDR1 SEHNR, CDR2 FQNEAQ (reference sequence). CDR3 DNA sequence: TGTGCCAGCAGCCCACAGGGCTCAGCCAAAAACATTCAGTACTTC. Translated: CASSPQGSAKNIQYF.

The gene calls are TRBV5-4 and TRBJ2-7, with 10 bases lining up with TRBD2. There are 15 residues in the CDR3. The germline CDR1 and CDR2 sequences are SGHNT and YYREEE (reference sequence). V was clipped by 5 bases and J by 9 bases; unmatched bases: 14. In nucleotides, the CDR3 is TGTGCCAGCAGACTCTGGACTAGCGGAACTGGTGTGCAGTACTTC. This sequence encodes CASRLWTSGTGVQYF.

This chain connects TRBV19 to TRBJ2-1; 12 bases line up with TRBD2. J was trimmed by 0 bases and V by 1 base; bases with no gene match: 10. The CDR3 has 20 amino acids. Germline V gives CDR1 LNHDA, CDR2 SQIVND (reference sequence). CDR3 sequence: CASSIAPSGGAISSYNEQFF. Here the CDR3 DNA reads TGTGCCAGTAGTATAGCTCCTAGCGGGGGGGCCATTAGCTCCTACAATGAGCAGTTCTTC.

The chain employs TRBV5-6 and TRBJ2-5; tentatively, D is TRBD1 (6 bases). CDR1 is SGHDT and CDR2 is YYEEEE in the germline V gene. This CDR3 is 14 amino acids long. The V end lost 4 bases, the J end lost 5 bases, and 15 bases lay between the germline ends. The CDR3 is CASSTRQVRETQYF. The CDR3 DNA reads TGTGCCAGCAGCACACGACAGGTTCGGGAGACCCAGTACTTC.

The chain combines TRBV2 with TRBJ2-3; 10 bases line up with TRBD2. V shed 2 bases, J shed 11 bases, and the junction held 10 bases outside the gene matches. In germline, CDR1 is SNHLY, CDR2 FYNNEI. This CDR3 spans 15 amino acids. The CDR3 DNA reads TGTGCCAGCAGTGAACTACTAGCGGGGACGGATGAGCAGTATTTT. Translated, it gives CASSELLAGTDEQYF.

This clone was detected only a few times. V and J are TRBV12-5 and TRBJ1-5; D not certain. The ends were cut back, 9 bases at V and 6 bases at J, with 33 bases in the middle. Per the germline V gene, CDR1 is LGHNT and CDR2 is FRNRAP. CDR3 length: 19 amino acids. CDR3 DNA: TGTGCTAGAAGACTCTCCCGGGAGCCAAAGGGTGATTGCTGTCAGCCCCAGCATTTT. This gives the protein CARRLSREPKGDCCQPQHF.

V usage is TRBV7-3 and J usage is TRBJ2-1, with D possibly TRBD1 on 5 matching bases. The length of the CDR3 is 15 residues. From germline, CDR1 is SGHTA and CDR2 FQGTGA. Between the trimmed V and J ends, which lost 6 bases and 7 bases, there was a span of 19 bases. The CDR3, as DNA: TGTGCCAGCAGTCGATCAGGGTCTTTCAATAATGAGCAGTTCTTC. Protein product: CASSRSGSFNNEQFF.

The chain employs TRBV27 and TRBJ1-1; D is undetermined. Germline V gives CDR1 MNHEY, CDR2 SMNVEV (reference sequence). This CDR3 contains 16 residues. With 0 bases removed from V and 1 base from J, the gap between germline ends came to 12 bases. CDR3: CASSLSPAERNTEAFF. In DNA form, the CDR3 reads TGTGCCAGCAGTTTATCCCCTGCGGAAAGGAACACTGAAGCTTTCTTT.